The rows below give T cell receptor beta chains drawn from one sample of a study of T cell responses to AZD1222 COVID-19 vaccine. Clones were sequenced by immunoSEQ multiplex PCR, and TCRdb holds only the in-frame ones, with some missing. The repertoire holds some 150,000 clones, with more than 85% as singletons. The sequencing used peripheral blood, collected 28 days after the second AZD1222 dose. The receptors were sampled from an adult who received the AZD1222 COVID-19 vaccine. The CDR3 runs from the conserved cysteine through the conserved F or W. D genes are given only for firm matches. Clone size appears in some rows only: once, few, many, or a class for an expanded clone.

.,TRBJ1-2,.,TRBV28,CASSLLAYGYTF,TGTGCCAGCAGTTTATTGGCCTATGGCTACACCTTC
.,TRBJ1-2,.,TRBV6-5,CASSYTFRGYTF,TGTGCCAGCAGTTACACGTTTAGAGGCTACACCTTC
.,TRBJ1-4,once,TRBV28,CASSLMVGEKLFF,TGTGCCAGCAGTCTCATGGTCGGTGAAAAACTGTTTTTT
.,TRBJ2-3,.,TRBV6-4,CASSDLPRSTQYF,TGTGCCAGCAGTGACCTCCCCCGATCTACGCAGTATTTT
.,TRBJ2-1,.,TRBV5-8,CASTPGYNEQFF,TGTGCCAGCACCCCCGGTTACAATGAGCAGTTCTTC
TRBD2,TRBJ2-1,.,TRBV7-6,CASSWPATSGRDGNYNEQFF,TGTGCCAGCAGCTGGCCCGCGACTAGCGGCCGGGATGGGAACTACAATGAGCAGTTCTTC
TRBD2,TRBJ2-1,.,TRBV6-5,CASSYVGTNHMDEQFF,TGTGCCAGCAGTTACGTAGGGACTAACCACATGGATGAGCAGTTCTTC
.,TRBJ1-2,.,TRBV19,CASSIRRGYTF,TGTGCCAGTAGTATTAGAAGAGGCTACACCTTC
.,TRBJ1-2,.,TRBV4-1,CASSQKPYGYTF,TGCGCCAGCAGCCAAAAGCCTTATGGCTACACCTTC
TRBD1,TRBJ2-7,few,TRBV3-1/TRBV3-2,CASSLTGGYEQYF,TGTGCCAGCAGCCTGACAGGGGGGTACGAGCAGTACTTC
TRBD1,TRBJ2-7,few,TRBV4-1,CASSHGQGTYEQYF,TGCGCCAGCAGCCATGGACAGGGGACCTACGAGCAGTACTTC
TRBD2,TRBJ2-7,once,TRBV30,CAWSPSGSSYEQYF,TGTGCCTGGAGTCCCAGCGGGAGTTCCTACGAGCAGTACTTC
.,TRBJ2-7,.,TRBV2,CASSDNLPYEQYF,TGTGCCAGCAGTGATAATTTACCCTACGAGCAGTACTTC
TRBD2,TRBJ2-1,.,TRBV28,CASSSKGLAGVGQFF,TGTGCCAGCAGCTCGAAGGGACTAGCGGGAGTGGGGCAGTTCTTC
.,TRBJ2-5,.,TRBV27,CASSFGRTETQYF,TGTGCCAGCAGTTTCGGCAGGACAGAGACCCAGTACTTC